This T cell receptor beta chain emerged from a study of blood T cell repertoires in COVID-19. Study-level information: Acute-phase and convalescent COVID-19 samples originated in the United States, Italy and Spain. T cells, B-cell-depleted T cells, or PBMCs supplied cDNA or gDNA.

Original processing methods: Amplification of reference gene primers provided the estimated nucleated cell counts. Data came from immunoSEQ multiplex PCR; TCRdb stores just in-frame clones and leaves some out. The V and J calls and the clone size are those of that table, but D and trimming were determined from the DNA. The data hold roughly 120,000 clones, with 70% to 90% observed a single time. Germline CDR1 reads SNHLY; CDR2 reads FYNNEI. This CDR3 comprises 15 residues. With 6 bases removed from V and 6 bases from J, the gap between germline ends came to 19 bases. The TCR originated in a man in his forties with acute or convalescent COVID-19. The chain couples TRBV2 to TRBJ2-3, with a weak D call TRBD2 (5 bases). Material: peripheral blood. The CDR3 is CASRARRSPGDTQYF. CDR3 in DNA: TGTGCCAGCAGGGCCCGACGCTCGCCGGGGGATACGCAGTATTTT.